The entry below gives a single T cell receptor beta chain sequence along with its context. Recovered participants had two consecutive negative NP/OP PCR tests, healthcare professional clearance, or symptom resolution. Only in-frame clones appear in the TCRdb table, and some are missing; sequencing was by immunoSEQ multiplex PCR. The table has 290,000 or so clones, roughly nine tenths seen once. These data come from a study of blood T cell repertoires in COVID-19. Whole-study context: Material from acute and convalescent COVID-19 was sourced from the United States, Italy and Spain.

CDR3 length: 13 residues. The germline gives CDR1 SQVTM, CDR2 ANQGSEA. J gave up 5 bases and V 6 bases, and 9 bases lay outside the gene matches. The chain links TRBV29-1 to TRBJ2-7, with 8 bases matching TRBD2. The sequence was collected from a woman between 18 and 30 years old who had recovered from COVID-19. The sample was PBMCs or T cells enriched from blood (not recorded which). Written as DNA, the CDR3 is TGCAGCGTCCGACTAGCGCCGGGACACGAGCAGTACTTC. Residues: CSVRLAPGHEQYF.